The present T cell receptor beta chain was sequenced within a study of cytomegalovirus exposure and HLA in healthy donors. Both 60 Vbeta primers and 13 Jbeta primers went into the PCR. Assay used: immunoSEQ multiplex PCR; TCRdb lists only in-frame clones, some missing. The sample records 110,000 or so clones, 81% being singletons. About this clone: What it binds is not known.

CDR3 length equals 17 residues. V dropped 6 bases and J dropped 0; count of bases not matched to a gene: 9. The germline CDR1 and CDR2 sequences are MDHEN and SYDVKM. Overall study results and limits: For most TCR beta V segments, an earlier analysis put the productive rate at about 87% or about 30% of the time. What TCR beta sequences reportedly achieved was accurate prediction of HLA-A and HLA-B alleles in most subjects. Donors belonging to an Asian-associated ancestry cluster reportedly showed fewer N-insertions in productive TCRs than the 666-donor mean, according to what a later analysis found. Within the data, a cluster of highly shared sequence variants was likely a sequencing artifact.

Sample: PBMCs. The genes are TRBV28 and TRBJ2-7; TRBD2 agrees at 12 bases. The TCR originated in a woman between 40 and 50 years old in good health and CMV-seronegative. CDR3 residues: CASRTRTSGTPSYEQYF. CDR3 nucleotide sequence: TGTGCCAGCAGGACAAGGACTAGCGGGACCCCCTCCTACGAGCAGTACTTC.